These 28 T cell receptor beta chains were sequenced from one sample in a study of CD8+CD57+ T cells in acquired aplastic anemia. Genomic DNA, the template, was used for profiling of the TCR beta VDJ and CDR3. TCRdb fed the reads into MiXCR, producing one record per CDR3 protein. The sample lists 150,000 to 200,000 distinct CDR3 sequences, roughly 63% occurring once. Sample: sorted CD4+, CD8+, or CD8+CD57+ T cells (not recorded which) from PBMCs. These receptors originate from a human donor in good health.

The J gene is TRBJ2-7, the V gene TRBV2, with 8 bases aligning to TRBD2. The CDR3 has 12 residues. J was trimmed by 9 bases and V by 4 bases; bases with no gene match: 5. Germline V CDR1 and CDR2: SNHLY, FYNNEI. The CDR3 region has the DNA TGTGCCAGCAGTGTGCTAGCGGGTCGGCAGTACTTC. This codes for CASSVLAGRQYF.

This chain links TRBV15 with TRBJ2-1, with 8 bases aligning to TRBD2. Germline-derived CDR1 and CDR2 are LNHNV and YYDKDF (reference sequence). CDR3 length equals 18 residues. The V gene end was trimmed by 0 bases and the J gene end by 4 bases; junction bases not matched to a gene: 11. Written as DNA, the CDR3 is TGTGCCACCAGCAGAGATGGGGGGGAGCGGGAGCTATACAATGAGCAGTTCTTC. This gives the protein CATSRDGGERELYNEQFF.

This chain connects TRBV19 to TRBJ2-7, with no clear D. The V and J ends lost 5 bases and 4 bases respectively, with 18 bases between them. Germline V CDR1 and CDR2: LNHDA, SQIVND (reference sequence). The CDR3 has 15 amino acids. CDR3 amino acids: CASSRSVAPPYEQYF. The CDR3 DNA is TGTGCCAGTAGTCGAAGTGTCGCTCCGCCTTACGAGCAGTACTTC.

The CDR3 nucleotides are TGTGCCAGCAGTCTACCGACAAAACAGGGACGCTATGGCTACACCTTC. Encoded protein: CASSLPTKQGRYGYTF. This chain uses TRBV7-2 with TRBJ1-2, with D maybe TRBD1 (6 bases). Trimming pared 6 bases from V and 4 bases from J, leaving 21 bases between. From germline, CDR1 is SGHTA and CDR2 FQGNSA. The CDR3 is made up of 16 amino acids.

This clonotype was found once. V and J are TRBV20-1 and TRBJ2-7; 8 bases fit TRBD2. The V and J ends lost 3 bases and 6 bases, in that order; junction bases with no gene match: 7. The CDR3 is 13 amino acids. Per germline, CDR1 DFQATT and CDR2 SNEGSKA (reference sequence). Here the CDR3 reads CSASGSGKVEQYF. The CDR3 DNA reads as TGCAGTGCTAGTGGTAGCGGGAAGGTCGAGCAGTACTTC.

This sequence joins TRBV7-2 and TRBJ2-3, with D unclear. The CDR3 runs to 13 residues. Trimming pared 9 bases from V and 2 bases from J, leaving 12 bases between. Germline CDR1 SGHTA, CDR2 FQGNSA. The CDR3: CASSDFYTDTQYF. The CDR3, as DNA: TGTGCCAGTAGTGACTTCTACACAGATACGCAGTATTTT.

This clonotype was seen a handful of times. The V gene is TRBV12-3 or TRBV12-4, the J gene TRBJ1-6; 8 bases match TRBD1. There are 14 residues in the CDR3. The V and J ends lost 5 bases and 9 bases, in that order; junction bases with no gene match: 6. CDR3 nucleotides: TGTGCCAGCAGTCTCGGACAGGGCAGTTCACCCCTCCACTTT. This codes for CASSLGQGSSPLHF.

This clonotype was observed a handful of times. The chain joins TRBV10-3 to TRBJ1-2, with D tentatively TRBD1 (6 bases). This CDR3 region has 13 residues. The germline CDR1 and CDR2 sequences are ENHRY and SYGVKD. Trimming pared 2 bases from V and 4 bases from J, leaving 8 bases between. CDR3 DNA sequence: TGTGCCATCAGTGAGGGGGGCGGCTATGGCTACACCTTC. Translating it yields CAISEGGGYGYTF.

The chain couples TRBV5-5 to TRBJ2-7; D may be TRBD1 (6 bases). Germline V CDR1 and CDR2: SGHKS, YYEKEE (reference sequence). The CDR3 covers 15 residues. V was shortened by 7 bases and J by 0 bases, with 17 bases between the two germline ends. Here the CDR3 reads CASGTRGAISYEQYF. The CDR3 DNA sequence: TGTGCCAGCGGGACCAGGGGTGCAATCTCCTACGAGCAGTACTTC.

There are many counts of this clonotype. CDR3 in amino acids: CASSQEGVFYEQYF. The CDR3 DNA reads TGTGCCAGCAGCCAAGAGGGCGTATTCTACGAGCAGTACTTC. The rearrangement uses TRBV4-2 and TRBJ2-7; the D is unclear. CDR3 length equals 14 residues. The V end was cut by 0 bases, the J end by 3 bases, with 9 bases between. Germline CDR1 LGHNA, CDR2 YNFKEQ.

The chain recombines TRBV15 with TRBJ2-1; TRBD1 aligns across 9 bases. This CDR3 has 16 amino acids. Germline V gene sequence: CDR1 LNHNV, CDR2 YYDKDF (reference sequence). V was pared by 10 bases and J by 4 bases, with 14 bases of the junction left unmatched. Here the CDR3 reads CASTRQRTGAYNEQFF. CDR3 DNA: TGTGCCAGCACCAGGCAAAGGACAGGGGCTTACAATGAGCAGTTCTTC.

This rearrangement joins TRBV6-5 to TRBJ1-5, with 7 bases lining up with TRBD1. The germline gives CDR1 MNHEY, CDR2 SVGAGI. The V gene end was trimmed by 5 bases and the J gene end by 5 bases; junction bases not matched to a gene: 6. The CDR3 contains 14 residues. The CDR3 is CASSIQGIDQPQHF. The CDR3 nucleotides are TGTGCCAGCAGTATACAGGGGATTGATCAGCCCCAGCATTTT.

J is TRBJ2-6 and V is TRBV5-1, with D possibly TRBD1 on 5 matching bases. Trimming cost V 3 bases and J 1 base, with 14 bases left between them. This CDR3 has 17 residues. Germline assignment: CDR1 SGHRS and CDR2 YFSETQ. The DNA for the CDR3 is TGCGCCAGCAGCTCCAGCGCAGGGATTTCTGGGGCCAACGTCCTGACTTTC. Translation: CASSSSAGISGANVLTF. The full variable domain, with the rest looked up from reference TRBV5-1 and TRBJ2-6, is KAGVTQTPRYLIKTRGQQVTLSCSPISGHRSVSWYQQTPGQGLQFLFEYFSETQRNKGNFPGRFSGRQFSNSRSEMNVSTLELGDSALYLCASSSSAGISGANVLTFGAGSRLTVL.

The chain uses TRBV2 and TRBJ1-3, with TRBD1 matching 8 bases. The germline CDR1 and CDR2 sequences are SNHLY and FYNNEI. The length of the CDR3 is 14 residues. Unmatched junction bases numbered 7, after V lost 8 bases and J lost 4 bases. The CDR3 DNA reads TGTGCCAGCTGGGGCAGGGGGCGAGGAAACACCATATATTTT. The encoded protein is CASWGRGRGNTIYF. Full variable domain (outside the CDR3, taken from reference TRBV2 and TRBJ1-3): EPEVTQTPSHQVTQMGQEVILRCVPISNHLYFYWYRQILGQKVEFLVSFYNNEISEKSEIFDDQFSVERPDGSNFTLKIRSTKLEDSAMYFCASWGRGRGNTIYFGEGSWLTVV.

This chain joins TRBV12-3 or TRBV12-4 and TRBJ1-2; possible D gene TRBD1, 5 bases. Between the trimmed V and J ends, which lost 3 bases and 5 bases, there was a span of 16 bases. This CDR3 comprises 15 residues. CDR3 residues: CASSFGTGLIYGYTF. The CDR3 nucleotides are TGTGCCAGCAGTTTCGGGACGGGACTGATTTATGGCTACACCTTC.

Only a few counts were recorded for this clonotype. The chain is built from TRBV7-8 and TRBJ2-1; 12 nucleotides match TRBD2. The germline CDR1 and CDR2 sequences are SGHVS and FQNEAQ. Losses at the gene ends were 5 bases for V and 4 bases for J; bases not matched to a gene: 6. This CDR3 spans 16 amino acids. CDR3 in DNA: TGTGCCAGCAGCCGGACTAGCGGGACTACGTACAATGAGCAGTTCTTC. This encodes CASSRTSGTTYNEQFF.

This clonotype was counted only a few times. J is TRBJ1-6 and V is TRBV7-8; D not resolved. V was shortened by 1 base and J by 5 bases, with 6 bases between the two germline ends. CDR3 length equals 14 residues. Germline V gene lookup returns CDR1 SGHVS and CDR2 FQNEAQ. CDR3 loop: CASSLGPDNSPLHF. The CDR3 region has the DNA TGTGCCAGCAGCTTAGGGCCGGATAATTCACCCCTCCACTTT. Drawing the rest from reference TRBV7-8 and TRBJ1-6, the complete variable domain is GAGVSQSPRYKVAKRGQDVALRCDPISGHVSLFWYQQALGQGPEFLTYFQNEAQLDKSGLPSDRFFAERPEGSVSTLKIQRTQQEDSAVYLCASSLGPDNSPLHFGNGTRLTVT.

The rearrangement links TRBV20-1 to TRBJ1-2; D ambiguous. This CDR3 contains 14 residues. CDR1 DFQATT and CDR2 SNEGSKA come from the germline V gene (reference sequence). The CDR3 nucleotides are TGCAGCGTTGAAGAAACCGACAAGAGAGAGGGCTACACCTTC. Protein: CSVEETDKREGYTF.

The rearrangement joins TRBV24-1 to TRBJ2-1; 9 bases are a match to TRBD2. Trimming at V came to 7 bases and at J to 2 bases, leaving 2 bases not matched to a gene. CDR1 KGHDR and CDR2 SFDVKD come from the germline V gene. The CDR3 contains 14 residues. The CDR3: CATRAGGTYNEQFF. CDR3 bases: TGTGCCACCAGAGCGGGAGGTACCTACAATGAGCAGTTCTTC.

This CDR3 reads CSAREGGTSTDTQYF. The CDR3, as DNA: TGCAGTGCTAGAGAAGGGGGAACCAGCACAGATACGCAGTATTTT. The chain carries TRBV20-1 and TRBJ2-3; perhaps TRBD1 as D (6 bases). The CDR3 extends over 15 amino acids. The germline V and J ends were trimmed by 0 bases and 0 bases, with 10 bases remaining between them. Germline assignment: CDR1 DFQATT and CDR2 SNEGSKA (reference sequence).

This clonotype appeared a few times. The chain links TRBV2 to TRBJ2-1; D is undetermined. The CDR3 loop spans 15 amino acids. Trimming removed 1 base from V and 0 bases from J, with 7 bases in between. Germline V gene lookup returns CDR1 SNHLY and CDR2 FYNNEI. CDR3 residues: CASSEGLSSYNEQFF. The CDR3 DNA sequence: TGTGCCAGCAGTGAAGGCCTCAGCTCCTACAATGAGCAGTTCTTC.

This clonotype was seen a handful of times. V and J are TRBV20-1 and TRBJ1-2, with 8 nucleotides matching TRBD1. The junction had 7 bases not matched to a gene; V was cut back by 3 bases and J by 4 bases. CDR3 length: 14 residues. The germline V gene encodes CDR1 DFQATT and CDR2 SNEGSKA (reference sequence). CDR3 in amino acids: CSASEAGGAYGYTF. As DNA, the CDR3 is TGCAGTGCTAGTGAGGCAGGGGGCGCCTATGGCTACACCTTC.

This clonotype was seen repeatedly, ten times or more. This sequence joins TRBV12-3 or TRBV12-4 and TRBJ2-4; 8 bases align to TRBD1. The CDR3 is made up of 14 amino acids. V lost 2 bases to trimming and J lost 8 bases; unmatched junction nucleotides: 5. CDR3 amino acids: CASSLSAGGYIQYF. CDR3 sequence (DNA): TGTGCCAGCAGTTTATCGGCAGGGGGCTACATTCAGTACTTC.

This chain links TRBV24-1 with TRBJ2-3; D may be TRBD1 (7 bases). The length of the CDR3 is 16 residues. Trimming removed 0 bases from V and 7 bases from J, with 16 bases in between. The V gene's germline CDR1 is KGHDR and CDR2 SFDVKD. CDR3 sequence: CATSDLPGQEGYTQYF. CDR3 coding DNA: TGTGCCACCAGTGATTTGCCAGGACAGGAGGGGTATACGCAGTATTTT.

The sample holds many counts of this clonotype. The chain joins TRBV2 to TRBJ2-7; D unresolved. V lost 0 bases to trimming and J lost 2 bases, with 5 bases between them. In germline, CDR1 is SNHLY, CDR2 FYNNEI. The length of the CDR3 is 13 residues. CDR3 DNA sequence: TGTGCCAGCAGTGAAGCGCCTGCCTACGAGCAGTACTTC. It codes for CASSEAPAYEQYF.

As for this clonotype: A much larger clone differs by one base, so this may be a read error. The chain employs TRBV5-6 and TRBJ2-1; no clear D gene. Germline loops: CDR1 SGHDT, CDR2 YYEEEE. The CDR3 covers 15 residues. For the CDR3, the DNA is TGTGCCAGCAGCCCCGGTTGGAGAGCATACAATGAGCAGATCTTC. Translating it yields CASSPGWRAYNEQIF.

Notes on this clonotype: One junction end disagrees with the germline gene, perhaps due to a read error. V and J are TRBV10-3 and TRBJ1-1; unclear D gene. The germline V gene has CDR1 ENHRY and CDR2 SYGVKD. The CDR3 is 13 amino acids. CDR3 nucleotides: TGTGCCAGCAGTGGACGGATGAACACTGAAGCTTTCTTT. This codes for CASSGRMNTEAFF.

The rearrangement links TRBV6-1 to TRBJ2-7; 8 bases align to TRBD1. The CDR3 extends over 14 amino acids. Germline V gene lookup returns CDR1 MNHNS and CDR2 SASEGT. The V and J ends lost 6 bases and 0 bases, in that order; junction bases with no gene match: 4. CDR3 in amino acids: CASRGQGLSYEQYF. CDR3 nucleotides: TGTGCCAGCAGAGGACAGGGACTCTCCTACGAGCAGTACTTC.